This T cell receptor (beta chain) was found in a study of blood T cell repertoires in COVID-19 (TCRdb year 2020). With respect to the entire study: Samples covering the acute and convalescent phases of COVID-19 were provided by collaborators in the United States, Italy and Spain. The prospective study material was composed of cDNA or gDNA derived from T cells, B-cell-depleted T cells, or PBMCs. Deeply sampled blood TCRbeta repertoires from subjects exposed to, actively infected with, or recovered from COVID-19 were included in the dataset. The repertoires were made available in a free public database intended to serve as a resource for research on the immune response to SARS-CoV-2. Samples were obtained from the ongoing ImmuneRACE study (first 160 participants) and from 1,254 subjects provided by 6 global collaborators. Nearly every sample came with metadata listing a de-identified subject ID, COVID-19 status, age in years and sex. HLA class I and class II types, where available, came from metadata supplied by the sample provider rather than from assay-based typing. Paper-wide results and their limitations: Clinical and demographic metadata were provided uncurated, with the amount varying by source and participant.

Trimming costs V 7 bases and J 7 bases, and their ends lie 13 bases apart. The CDR3 goes from the cysteine to the phenylalanine over 13 residues. CDR3 DNA only is kept here, 39 bases in frame from base 1. Via the germline V gene (reference sequence), CDR1 is MNHNY and CDR2 SVGAGI. Remarks on this clone: Which antigen it targets is not known. One base away there is no much larger clone; base qualities are not given.

Collaborating institutions collected whole blood in K2EDTA tubes following their own protocols. For TCRbeta analysis, collaborator samples were shipped as frozen whole blood, as isolated PBMCs, or as DNA extracted from either sample type. The immunoSEQ Assay, a bias-controlled multiplex PCR, was used to amplify TCRbeta CDR3 regions from genomic DNA. Regarding the original processing steps: Within the assay, amplification of reference gene primers was used to estimate how many nucleated cells each sample contained. To quantify the absolute abundance of each unique TCRbeta CDR3 rearrangement, sequence reads were collapsed and filtered. Productive Simpson clonality was computed per sample as the square root of Simpson's diversity index over productive rearrangements. Not all clones reach the TCRdb copy of this immuneACCESS table, which keeps in-frame sequences only. Checked studies attribute under half of the gap to unresolved V genes and leave the rest unexplained. V and J calls and clone size are those listed in that table; D and trimming were worked out from the DNA. Recorded for this sample are about 160,000 clones; 85% of them occurred a single time. Of the sample, under 4% is held by the ten largest clones.

The V gene is TRBV6-6 and the J gene is TRBJ1-4; no D segment can be confidently identified. The receptor was derived from a human donor with acute or convalescent COVID-19. The donor label of this sample is uncertain. The sequenced sample consisted of peripheral blood. Here is the DNA: TGTGCCAGCACCTCCCCGCCAGGTGAAAAACTGTTTTTT. Its protein reads: CASTSPPGEKLFF.